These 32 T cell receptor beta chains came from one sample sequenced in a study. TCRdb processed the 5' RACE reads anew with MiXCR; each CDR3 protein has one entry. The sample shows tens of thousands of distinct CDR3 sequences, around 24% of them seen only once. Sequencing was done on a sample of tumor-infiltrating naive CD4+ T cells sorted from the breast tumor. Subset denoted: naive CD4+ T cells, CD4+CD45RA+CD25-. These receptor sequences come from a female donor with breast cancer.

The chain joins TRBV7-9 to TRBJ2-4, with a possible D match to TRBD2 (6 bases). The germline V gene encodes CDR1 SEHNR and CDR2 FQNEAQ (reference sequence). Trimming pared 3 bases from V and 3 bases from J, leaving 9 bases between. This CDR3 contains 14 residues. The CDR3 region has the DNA TGTGCCAGCAGCTTCGCCGGGAGCAAAAACATTCAGTACTTC. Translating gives CASSFAGSKNIQYF.

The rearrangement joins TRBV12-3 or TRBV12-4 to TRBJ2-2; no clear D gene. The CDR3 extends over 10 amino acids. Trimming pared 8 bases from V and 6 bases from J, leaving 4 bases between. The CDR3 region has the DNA TGTGCCAGCGGCCCCGGGGAGCTGTTTTTT. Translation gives CASGPGELFF.

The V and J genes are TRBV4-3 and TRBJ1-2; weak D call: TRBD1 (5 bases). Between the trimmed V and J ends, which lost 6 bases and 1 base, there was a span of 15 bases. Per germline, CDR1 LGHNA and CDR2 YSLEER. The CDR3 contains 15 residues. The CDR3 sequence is CASRRGADDNYGYTF. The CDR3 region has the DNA TGCGCCAGCAGACGGGGCGCGGACGATAACTATGGCTACACCTTC.

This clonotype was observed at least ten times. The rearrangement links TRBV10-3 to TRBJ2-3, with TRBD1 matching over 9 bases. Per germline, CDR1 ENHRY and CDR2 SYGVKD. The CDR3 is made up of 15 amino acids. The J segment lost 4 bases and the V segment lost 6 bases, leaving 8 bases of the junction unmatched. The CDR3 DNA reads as TGTGCCATCAGCACAGGGGGCAGGGAGGCAGATACGCAGTATTTT. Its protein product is CAISTGGREADTQYF.

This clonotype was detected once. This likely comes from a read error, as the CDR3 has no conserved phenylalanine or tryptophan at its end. Here the CDR3 DNA reads TGTGCCAGCAGCTTTCTAGCGGGATTTTTTAGTGTCTACAATGAGCAGTTCTGC. As protein: CASSFLAGFFSVYNEQFC. This chain links TRBV5-8 with TRBJ2-1, with TRBD2 identical over 9 bases. V shed 2 bases and J 3 bases; nucleotides not matched to a gene: 12. This CDR3 contains 18 residues. Per germline, CDR1 SGHTS and CDR2 YDEGEE.

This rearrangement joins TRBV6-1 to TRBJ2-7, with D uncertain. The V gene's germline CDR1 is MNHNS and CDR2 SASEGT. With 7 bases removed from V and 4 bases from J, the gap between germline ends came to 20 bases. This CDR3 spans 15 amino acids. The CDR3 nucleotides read TGTGCCAGCATGTGGCTAAGGCCCCCCTATTACGAGCAGTACTTC. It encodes CASMWLRPPYYEQYF.

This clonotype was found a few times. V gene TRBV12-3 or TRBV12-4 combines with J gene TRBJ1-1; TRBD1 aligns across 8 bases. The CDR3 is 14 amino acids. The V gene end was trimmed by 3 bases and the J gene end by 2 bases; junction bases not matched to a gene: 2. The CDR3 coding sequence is TGTGCCAGCAGTTTGACAGGGGATAACACTGAAGCTTTCTTT. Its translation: CASSLTGDNTEAFF.

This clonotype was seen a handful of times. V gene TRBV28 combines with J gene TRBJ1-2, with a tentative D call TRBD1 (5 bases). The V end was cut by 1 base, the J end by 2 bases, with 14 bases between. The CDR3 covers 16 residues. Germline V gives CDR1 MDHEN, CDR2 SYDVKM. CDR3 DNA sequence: TGTGCCAGCAGTTTATTCGGAGGCAGGGCGAACTATGGCTACACCTTC. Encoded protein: CASSLFGGRANYGYTF.

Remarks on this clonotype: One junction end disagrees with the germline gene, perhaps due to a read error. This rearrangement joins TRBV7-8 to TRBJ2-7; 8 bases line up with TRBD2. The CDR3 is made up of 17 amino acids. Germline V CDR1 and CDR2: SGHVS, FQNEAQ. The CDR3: CASSLARLRGGPYEQCF. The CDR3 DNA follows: TGTGCCAGCAGCTTAGCCCGGTTACGGGGGGGCCCTTACGAGCAGTGCTTC.

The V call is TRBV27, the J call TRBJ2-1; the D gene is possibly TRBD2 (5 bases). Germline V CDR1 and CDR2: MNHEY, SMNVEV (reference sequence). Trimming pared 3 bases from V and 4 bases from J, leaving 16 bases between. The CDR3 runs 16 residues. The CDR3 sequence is CASSFAGISAYNEQFF. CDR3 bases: TGTGCCAGCAGTTTCGCTGGGATTAGCGCTTACAATGAGCAGTTCTTC.

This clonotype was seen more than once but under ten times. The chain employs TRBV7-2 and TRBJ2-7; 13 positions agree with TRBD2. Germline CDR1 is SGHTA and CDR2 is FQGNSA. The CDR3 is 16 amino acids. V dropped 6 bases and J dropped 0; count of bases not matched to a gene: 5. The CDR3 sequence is CASRPTSGGGSYEQYF. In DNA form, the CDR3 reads TGTGCCAGCAGACCTACTAGCGGGGGGGGCTCCTACGAGCAGTACTTC.

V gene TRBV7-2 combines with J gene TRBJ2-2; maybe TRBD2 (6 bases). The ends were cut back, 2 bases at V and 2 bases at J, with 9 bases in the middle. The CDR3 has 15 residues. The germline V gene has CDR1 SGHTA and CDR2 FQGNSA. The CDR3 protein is CASSLQGGNTGELFF. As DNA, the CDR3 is TGTGCCAGCAGCTTACAGGGAGGAAACACCGGGGAGCTGTTTTTT.

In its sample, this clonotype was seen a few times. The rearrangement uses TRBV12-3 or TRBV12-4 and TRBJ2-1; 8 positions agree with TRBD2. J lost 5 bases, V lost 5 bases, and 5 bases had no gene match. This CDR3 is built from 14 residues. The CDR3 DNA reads TGTGCCAGCAGTCACAGCGGGAGTAACAATGAGCAGTTCTTC. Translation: CASSHSGSNNEQFF.

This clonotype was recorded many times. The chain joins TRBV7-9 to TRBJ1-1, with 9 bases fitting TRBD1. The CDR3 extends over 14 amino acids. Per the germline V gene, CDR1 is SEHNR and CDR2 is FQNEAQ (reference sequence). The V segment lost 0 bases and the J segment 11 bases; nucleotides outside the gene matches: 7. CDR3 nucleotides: TGTGCCAGCAGCTTAGCGAAGGGACAGGGCATCGCTTTCTTT. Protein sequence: CASSLAKGQGIAFF.

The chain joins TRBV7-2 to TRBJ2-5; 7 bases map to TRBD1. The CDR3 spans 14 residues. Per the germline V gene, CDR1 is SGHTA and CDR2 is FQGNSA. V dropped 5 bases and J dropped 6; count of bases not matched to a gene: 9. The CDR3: CASSPDRVRQTQYF. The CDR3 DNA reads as TGTGCCAGCAGCCCTGACAGGGTGCGACAGACCCAGTACTTC.

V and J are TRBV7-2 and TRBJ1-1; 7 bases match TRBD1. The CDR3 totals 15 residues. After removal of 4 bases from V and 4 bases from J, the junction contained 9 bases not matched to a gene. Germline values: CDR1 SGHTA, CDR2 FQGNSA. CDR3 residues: CASSSTRGLGTEAFF. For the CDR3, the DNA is TGTGCCAGCAGCTCGACAAGGGGGCTGGGCACTGAAGCTTTCTTT.

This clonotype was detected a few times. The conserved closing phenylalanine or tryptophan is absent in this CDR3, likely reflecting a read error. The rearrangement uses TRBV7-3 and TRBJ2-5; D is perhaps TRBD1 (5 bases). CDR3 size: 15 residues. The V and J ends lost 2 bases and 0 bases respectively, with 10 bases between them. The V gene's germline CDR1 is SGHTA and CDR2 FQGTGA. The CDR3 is CASSLGAGNQETQYV. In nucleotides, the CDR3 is TGTGCCAGCAGCTTAGGGGCAGGCAACCAAGAGACCCAGTACGTC.

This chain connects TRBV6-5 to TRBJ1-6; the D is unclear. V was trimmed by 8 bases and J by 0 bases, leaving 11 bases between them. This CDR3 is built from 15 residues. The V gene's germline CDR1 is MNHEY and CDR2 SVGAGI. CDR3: CASSARYSYNSPLHF. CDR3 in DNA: TGTGCCAGCTCCGCTCGCTACTCCTATAATTCACCCCTCCACTTT.

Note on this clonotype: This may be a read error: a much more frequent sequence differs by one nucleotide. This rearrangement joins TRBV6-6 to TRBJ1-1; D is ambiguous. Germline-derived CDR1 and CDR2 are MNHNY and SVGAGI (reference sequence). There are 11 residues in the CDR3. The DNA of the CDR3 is TGTACCAGCAGTACGACTGGTGCGGCTTTCTTT. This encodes CTSSTTGAAFF.

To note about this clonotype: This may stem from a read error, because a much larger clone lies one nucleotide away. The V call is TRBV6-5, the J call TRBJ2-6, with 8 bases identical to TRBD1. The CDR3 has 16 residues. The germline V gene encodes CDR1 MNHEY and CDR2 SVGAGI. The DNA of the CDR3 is TGTGCCAGCAAAGGACAGGGCGGCTCTGGGGCCAACGTCCTGATTTTC. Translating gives CASKGQGGSGANVLIF.

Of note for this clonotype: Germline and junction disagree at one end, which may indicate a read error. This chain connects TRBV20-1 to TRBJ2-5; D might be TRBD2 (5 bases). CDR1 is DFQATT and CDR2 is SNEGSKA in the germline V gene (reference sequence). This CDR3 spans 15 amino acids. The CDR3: CSAYFNGRAPETQSF. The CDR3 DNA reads TGCAGTGCTTACTTCAACGGGCGGGCCCCAGAGACCCAGTCCTTC.

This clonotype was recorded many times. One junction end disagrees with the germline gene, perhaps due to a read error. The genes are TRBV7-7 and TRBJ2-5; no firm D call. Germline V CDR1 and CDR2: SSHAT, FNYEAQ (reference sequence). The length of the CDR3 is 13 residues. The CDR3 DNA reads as TGTGCTAGCAGCTTACACGGACAAGAGACCCAGTACTTC. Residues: CASSLHGQETQYF.

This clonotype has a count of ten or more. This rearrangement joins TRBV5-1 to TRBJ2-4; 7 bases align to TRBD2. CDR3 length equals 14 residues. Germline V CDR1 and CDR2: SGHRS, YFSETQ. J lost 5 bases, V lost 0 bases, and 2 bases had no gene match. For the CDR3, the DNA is TGCGCCAGCAGCTTGGATCTAGCGGAAAACATTCAGTACTTC. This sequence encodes CASSLDLAENIQYF.

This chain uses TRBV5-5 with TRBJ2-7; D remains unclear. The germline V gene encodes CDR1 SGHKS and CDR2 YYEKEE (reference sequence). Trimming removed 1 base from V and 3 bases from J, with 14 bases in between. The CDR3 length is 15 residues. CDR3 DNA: TGTGCCAGCAGCTTGTTCGTGCAGGCATACTACGAGCAGTACTTC. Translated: CASSLFVQAYYEQYF.

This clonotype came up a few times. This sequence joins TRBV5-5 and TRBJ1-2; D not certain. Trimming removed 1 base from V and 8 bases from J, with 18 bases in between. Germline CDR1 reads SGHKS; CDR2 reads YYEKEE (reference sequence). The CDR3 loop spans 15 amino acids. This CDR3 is CASSLTSVVGWGYTF. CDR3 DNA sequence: TGTGCCAGCAGCTTGACTAGCGTCGTGGGGTGGGGCTACACCTTC.

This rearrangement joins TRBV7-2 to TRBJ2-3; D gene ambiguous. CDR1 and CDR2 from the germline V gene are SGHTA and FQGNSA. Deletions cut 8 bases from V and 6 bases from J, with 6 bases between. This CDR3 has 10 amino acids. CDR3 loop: CASGDDTQYF. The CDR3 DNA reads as TGTGCCAGCGGCGACGATACGCAGTATTTT.

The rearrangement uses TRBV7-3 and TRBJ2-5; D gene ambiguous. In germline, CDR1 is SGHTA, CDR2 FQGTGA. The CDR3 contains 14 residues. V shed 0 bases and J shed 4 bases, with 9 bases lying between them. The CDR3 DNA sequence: TGTGCCAGCAGCTTAACCGGCAGGCGAGAGACCCAGTACTTC. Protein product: CASSLTGRRETQYF.

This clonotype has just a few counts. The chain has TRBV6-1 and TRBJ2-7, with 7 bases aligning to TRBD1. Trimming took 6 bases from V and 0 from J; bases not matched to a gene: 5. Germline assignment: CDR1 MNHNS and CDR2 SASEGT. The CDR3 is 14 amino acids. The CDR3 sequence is CASRQQGSSYEQYF. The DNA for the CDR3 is TGTGCCAGCAGACAACAGGGGTCCTCCTACGAGCAGTACTTC.

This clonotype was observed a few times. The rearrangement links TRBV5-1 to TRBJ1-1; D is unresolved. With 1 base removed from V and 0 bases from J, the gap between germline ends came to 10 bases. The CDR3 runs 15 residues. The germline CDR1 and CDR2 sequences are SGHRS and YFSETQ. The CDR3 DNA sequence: TGCGCCAGCAGCTTGAACGGGCCTATGAACACTGAAGCTTTCTTT. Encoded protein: CASSLNGPMNTEAFF.

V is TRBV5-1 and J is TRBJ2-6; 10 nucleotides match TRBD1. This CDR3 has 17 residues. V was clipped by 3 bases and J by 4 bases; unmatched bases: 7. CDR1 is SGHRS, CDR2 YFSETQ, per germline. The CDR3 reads CASSSTGGARGANVLTF. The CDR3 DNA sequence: TGCGCCAGCAGCTCGACAGGGGGCGCGAGAGGGGCCAACGTCCTGACTTTC.

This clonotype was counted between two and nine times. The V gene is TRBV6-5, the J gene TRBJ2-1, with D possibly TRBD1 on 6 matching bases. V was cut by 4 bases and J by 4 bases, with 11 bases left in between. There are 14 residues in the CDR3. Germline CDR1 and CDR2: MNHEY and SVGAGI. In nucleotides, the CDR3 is TGTGCCAGCAGTTCAGATACAGGGTACAATGAGCAGTTCTTC. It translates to CASSSDTGYNEQFF.

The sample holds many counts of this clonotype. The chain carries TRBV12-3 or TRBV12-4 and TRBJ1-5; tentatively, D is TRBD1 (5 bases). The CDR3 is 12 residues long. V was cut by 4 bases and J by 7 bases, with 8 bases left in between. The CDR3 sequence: CASSSGQQPQHF. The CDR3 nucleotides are TGTGCCAGCAGTTCAGGGCAACAGCCCCAGCATTTT.